This T cell receptor (beta chain) stems from a study of vaccination effects on CD4 cells after COVID-19. In the study overall: Two recovered convalescent patients were sampled 16 days and one week pre-vaccination.

Assay used: immunoSEQ multiplex PCR; TCRdb lists only in-frame clones, some missing. The sample contains 20,000 to 30,000 clones, approximately 69% of which appear only once. ViraFEST assay sequencing came after antigen-specific CD4+ T cells were expanded with viral peptide pools. A 10-day culture period preceded the isolation of CD4+ T cells. By PCR, the person was confirmed to have had SARS-CoV-2 infection between March and December 2020. Researchers reported culturing a few million PBMC in each well, adding 8 to 10 IU/ml IL-2 and around 10 ug/ml peptides. Each culture had half its medium swapped for IL-2 medium on days 3 and 7. In its sample, this clone ranks as medium-sized. Its specificity is not known. The CDR3 sequence is 15 residues long. CDR1 and CDR2 (germline): MGHDK, SYGVNS. Losses at the gene ends were 5 bases for V and 4 bases for J; bases not matched to a gene: 7.

The V and J genes are TRBV25-1 and TRBJ2-5; TRBD1 matches at 10 bases. The clonotype was recovered from a human donor who had a prior SARS-CoV-2 infection. The sample consisted of CD4+ T cells from PBMCs cultured with SARS-CoV-2 spike peptides, taken before COVID-19 vaccination. For the CDR3, the DNA is TGTGCCAGCAGTAAGGGACAGGGGAAAGGAGAGACCCAGTACTTC. Protein: CASSKGQGKGETQYF.